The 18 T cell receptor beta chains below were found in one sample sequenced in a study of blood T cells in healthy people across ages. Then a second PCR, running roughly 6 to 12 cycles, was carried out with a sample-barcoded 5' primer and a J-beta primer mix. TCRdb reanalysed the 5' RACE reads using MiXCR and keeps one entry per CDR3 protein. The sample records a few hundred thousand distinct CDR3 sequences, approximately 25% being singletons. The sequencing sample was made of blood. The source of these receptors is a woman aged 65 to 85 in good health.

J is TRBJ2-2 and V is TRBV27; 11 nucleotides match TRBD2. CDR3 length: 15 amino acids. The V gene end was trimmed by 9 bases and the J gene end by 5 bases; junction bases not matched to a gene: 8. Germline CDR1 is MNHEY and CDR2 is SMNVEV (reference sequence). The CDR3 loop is CASSTSGISTGELFF. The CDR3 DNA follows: TGTGCCAGTTCGACTAGCGGGATTTCAACCGGGGAGCTGTTTTTT.

For the CDR3, the DNA is TGTGCCAGCAGCAAAGCCCGGGACCGCGAGTGCGAACAGTACTTC. Translating it yields CASSKARDRECEQYF. V gene TRBV21-1 combines with J gene TRBJ2-7; the table's D call TRBD1 went unverified against the DNA. TRBV21-1 is reported as a pseudogene. This CDR3 comprises 15 residues.

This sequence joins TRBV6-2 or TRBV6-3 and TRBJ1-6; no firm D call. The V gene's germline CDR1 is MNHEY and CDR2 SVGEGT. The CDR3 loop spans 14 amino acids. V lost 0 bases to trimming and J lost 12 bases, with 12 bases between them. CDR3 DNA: TGTGCCAGCAGTTACTCGGCCCAGGCCCAACCCCTCCACTTT. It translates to CASSYSAQAQPLHF.

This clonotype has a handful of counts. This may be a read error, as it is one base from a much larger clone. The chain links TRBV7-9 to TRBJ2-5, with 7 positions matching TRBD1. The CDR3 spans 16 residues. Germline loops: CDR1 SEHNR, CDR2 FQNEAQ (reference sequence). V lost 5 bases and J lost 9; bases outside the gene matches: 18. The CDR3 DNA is TGTGCCAGCAGCATCAAGAGGGGGCGCGATTTGGAGGCCCAGTACTTC. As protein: CASSIKRGRDLEAQYF.

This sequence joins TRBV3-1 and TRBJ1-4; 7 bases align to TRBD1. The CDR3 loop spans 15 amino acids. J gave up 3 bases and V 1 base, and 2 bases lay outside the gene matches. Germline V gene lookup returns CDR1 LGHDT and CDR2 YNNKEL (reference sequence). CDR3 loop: CASSQGGTANEKLFF. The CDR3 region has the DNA TGTGCCAGCAGCCAAGGCGGGACAGCTAATGAAAAACTGTTTTTT.

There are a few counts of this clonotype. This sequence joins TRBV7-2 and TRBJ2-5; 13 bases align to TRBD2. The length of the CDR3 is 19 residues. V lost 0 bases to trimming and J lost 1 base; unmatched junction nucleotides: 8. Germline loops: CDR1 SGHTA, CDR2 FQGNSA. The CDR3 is CASSLAGLAGRTSQETQYF. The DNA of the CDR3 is TGTGCCAGCAGCTTAGCGGGACTAGCGGGACGTACCTCCCAAGAGACCCAGTACTTC.

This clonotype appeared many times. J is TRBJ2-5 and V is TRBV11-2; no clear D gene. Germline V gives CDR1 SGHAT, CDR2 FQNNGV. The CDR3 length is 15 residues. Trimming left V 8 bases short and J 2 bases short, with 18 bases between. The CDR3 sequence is CASEGLDGAQETQYF. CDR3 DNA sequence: TGTGCCAGCGAAGGCCTAGACGGTGCACAAGAGACCCAGTACTTC.

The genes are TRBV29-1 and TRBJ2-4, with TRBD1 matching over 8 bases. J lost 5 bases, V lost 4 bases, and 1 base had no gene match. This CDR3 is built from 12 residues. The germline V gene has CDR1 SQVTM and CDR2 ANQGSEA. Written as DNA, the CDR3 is TGCAGCGTTGTGGACAGGGAAAACATTCAGTACTTC. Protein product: CSVVDRENIQYF.

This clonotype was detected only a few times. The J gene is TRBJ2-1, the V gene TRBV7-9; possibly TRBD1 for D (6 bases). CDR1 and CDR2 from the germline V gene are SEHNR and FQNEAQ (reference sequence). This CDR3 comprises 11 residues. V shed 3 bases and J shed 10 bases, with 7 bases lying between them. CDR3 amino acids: CASSFQGEQFF. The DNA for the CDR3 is TGTGCCAGCAGCTTCCAGGGGGAGCAGTTCTTC.

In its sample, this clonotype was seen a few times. CDR3 nucleotides: TGTGCCAGCAGCTTACGGGACAGGGGTGCCTACGAGCAGTACTTC. Translated: CASSLRDRGAYEQYF. V usage is TRBV7-2 and J usage is TRBJ2-7; 10 bases map to TRBD1. Germline V CDR1 and CDR2: SGHTA, FQGNSA. The CDR3 totals 15 residues. V was clipped by 2 bases and J by 2 bases; unmatched bases: 3.

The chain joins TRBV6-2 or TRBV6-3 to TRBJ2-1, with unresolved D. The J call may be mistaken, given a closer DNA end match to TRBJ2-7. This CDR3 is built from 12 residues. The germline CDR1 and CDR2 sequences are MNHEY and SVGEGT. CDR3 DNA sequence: TGTGCCACCCAGACGGGCTCCTACGAGCAGTACTTC. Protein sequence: CATQTGSYEQYF.

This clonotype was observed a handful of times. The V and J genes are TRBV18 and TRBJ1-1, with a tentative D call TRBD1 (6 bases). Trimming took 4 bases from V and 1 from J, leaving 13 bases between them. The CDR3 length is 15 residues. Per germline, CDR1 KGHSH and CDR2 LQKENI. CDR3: CASSLQRGGNTEAFF. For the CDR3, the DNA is TGTGCCAGCTCACTCCAGAGGGGGGGGAACACTGAAGCTTTCTTT.

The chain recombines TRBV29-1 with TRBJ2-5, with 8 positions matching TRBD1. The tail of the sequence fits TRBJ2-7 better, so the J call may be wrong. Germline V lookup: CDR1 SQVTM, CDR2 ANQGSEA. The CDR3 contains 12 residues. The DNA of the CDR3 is TGCAGCGCCAGGACAGGGAACTACGAGCAGTACTTC. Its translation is CSARTGNYEQYF.

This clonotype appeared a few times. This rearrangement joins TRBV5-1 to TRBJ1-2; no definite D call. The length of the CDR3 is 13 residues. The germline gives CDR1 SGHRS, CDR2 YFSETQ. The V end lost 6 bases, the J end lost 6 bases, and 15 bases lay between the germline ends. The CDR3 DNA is TGCGCCAGCAAAAAAGGGCAAAACCATGGCTACACCTTC. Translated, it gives CASKKGQNHGYTF.

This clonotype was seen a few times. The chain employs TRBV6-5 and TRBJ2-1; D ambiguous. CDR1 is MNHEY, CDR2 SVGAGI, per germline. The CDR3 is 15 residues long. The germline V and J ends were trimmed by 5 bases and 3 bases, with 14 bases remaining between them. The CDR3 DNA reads TGTGCCAGCAGTCCTGGACGGGTTCACTACAATGAGCAGTTCTTC. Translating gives CASSPGRVHYNEQFF.

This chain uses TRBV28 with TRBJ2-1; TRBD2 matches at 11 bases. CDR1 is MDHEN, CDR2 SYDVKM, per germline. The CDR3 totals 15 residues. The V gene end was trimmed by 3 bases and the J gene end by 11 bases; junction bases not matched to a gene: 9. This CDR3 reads CASSFLAGGTNQQFF. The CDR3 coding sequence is TGTGCCAGCAGTTTCCTAGCGGGGGGCACAAATCAGCAGTTCTTC.

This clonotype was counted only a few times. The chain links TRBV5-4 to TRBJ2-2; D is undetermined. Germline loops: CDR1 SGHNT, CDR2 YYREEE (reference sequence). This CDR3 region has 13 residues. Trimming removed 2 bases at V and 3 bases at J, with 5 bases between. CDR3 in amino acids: CASSFPYTGELFF. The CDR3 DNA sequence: TGTGCCAGCAGCTTCCCGTACACCGGGGAGCTGTTTTTT.

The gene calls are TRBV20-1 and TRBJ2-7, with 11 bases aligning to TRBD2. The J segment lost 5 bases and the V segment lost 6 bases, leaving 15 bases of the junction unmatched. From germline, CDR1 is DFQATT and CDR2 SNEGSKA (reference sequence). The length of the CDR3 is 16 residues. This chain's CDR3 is CSAPGRVSGGANEQYF. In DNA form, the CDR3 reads TGCAGTGCCCCCGGGCGGGTTAGCGGGGGGGCCAACGAGCAGTACTTC.